This T cell receptor (beta chain) is from a study of beta chain features in type 1 diabetes. The CDR3 runs 13 residues. The germline CDR1 and CDR2 sequences are SGDLS and YYNGEE. V gave up 0 bases and J gave up 9 bases, with 7 bases separating them. This clone came up a few times. The target antigen is unknown. Findings and caveats of the study: All four CD4+ subsets from Type 1 diabetes patients carried moderately but significantly shorter TCRB CDR3s. Cells carrying high TCR expression could end up over-represented when cDNA is sequenced.

The authors took one heparinised blood draw, averaging about 120 mL, from each donor. TCRB transcripts that were expressed got sequenced, as all of the isolated RNA had been reverse transcribed. The assay was immunoSEQ multiplex PCR, and TCRdb's table has in-frame clones only and misses some. The sample holds 300,000 to 450,000 clones, 10% to 15% seen once. Source material: naive CD4+ T cells from blood. The TCR comes from a woman aged 18-29 years with type 1 diabetes. The rearrangement links TRBV9 to TRBJ1-6, with a possible D match to TRBD1 (5 bases). CDR3 protein: CASSVEGISPLHF. In nucleotides, the CDR3 is TGTGCCAGCAGCGTAGAGGGGATTTCACCCCTCCACTTT.